Listed here are 8 T cell receptor beta chains from one sample, sequenced in a study of blood T cell repertoires in COVID-19. Only in-frame clones appear in the TCRdb table, and some are missing; sequencing was by immunoSEQ multiplex PCR. The sample yields fewer than 250,000 clones, 80% to 90% seen once. The sample consisted of peripheral blood. Receptors originate from a man aged 50 to 60 with acute or convalescent COVID-19.

This clone has a handful of counts. J is TRBJ2-5 and V is TRBV6-5; tentatively, D is TRBD2 (6 bases). Germline V gene lookup returns CDR1 MNHEY and CDR2 SVGAGI. Trimming stripped 6 bases from V and 2 bases from J, with 10 bases between. The CDR3 contains 13 residues. Written as DNA, the CDR3 is TGTGCCAGCAGGCCGGCGGGGCAAGAGACCCAGTACTTC. This gives the protein CASRPAGQETQYF.

This sequence joins TRBV5-4 and TRBJ2-1, with a possible D match to TRBD2 (6 bases). The germline V gene has CDR1 SGHNT and CDR2 YYREEE (reference sequence). Trimming stripped 4 bases from V and 8 bases from J, with 13 bases between. CDR3 length: 13 amino acids. The CDR3 DNA reads TGTGCCAGCAGCCTGGAGGGGTTCGATGAGCAGTTCTTC. As protein: CASSLEGFDEQFF.

This clone was observed a few times. This chain connects TRBV19 to TRBJ2-7, with 10 positions matching TRBD2. The CDR3 loop spans 16 amino acids. Germline assignment: CDR1 LNHDA and CDR2 SQIVND (reference sequence). V dropped 3 bases and J dropped 4; count of bases not matched to a gene: 9. The CDR3: CASSIPSGSKVYEQYF. CDR3 bases: TGTGCCAGTAGTATCCCTAGCGGGAGTAAGGTATACGAGCAGTACTTC.

The J gene is TRBJ2-7, the V gene TRBV11-3; maybe TRBD1 (5 bases). Trimming stripped 5 bases from V and 4 bases from J, with 18 bases between. The CDR3 has 15 amino acids. Germline loops: CDR1 SGHNT, CDR2 YENEEA. CDR3 amino acids: CASSVKSRGLYEQYF. The CDR3 DNA sequence: TGTGCCAGCAGCGTCAAGTCAAGGGGATTATACGAGCAGTACTTC. Full variable domain (remainder filled in from reference TRBV11-3 and TRBJ2-7): EAGVVQSPRYKIIEKKQPVAFWCNPISGHNTLYWYLQNLGQGPELLIRYENEEAVDDSQLPKDRFSAERLKGVDSTLKIQPAELGDSAVYLCASSVKSRGLYEQYFGPGTRLTVT.

The V call is TRBV10-3, the J call TRBJ1-1; 7 positions match TRBD1. The length of the CDR3 is 15 residues. From germline, CDR1 is ENHRY and CDR2 SYGVKD. J was trimmed by 3 bases and V by 4 bases; bases with no gene match: 8. Here the CDR3 DNA reads TGTGCCATCAGTGGACAGGGAGGTAGATACACTGAAGCTTTCTTT. It translates to CAISGQGGRYTEAFF.

This rearrangement joins TRBV9 to TRBJ2-3; maybe TRBD2 (6 bases). CDR3 length equals 15 residues. Germline values: CDR1 SGDLS, CDR2 YYNGEE. V lost 3 bases and J lost 6, with 17 bases in between. The CDR3 region has the DNA TGTGCCAGCAGCGCGACTAGTTTAGTAACGGATACGCAGTATTTT. Translation: CASSATSLVTDTQYF.

This clone was seen a few times. This chain joins TRBV7-9 and TRBJ2-5; 15 bases agree with TRBD2. Losses at the gene ends were 10 bases for V and 5 bases for J; bases not matched to a gene: 5. Germline lookup yields CDR1 SEHNR and CDR2 FQNEAQ (reference sequence). The CDR3 sequence is 14 residues long. In nucleotides, the CDR3 is TGTGCCATCGGACTAGCGGGGGGGAAGGAGACCCAGTACTTC. Protein product: CAIGLAGGKETQYF.

The V gene is TRBV14, the J gene TRBJ2-1; 9 bases align to TRBD1. The J segment lost 3 bases and the V segment lost 5 bases, leaving 2 bases of the junction unmatched. From germline, CDR1 is SGHDN and CDR2 FVKESK. The length of the CDR3 is 14 residues. CDR3 nucleotides: TGTGCCAGCAGCGACAGGGGGTACTACAATGAGCAGTTCTTC. It encodes CASSDRGYYNEQFF.